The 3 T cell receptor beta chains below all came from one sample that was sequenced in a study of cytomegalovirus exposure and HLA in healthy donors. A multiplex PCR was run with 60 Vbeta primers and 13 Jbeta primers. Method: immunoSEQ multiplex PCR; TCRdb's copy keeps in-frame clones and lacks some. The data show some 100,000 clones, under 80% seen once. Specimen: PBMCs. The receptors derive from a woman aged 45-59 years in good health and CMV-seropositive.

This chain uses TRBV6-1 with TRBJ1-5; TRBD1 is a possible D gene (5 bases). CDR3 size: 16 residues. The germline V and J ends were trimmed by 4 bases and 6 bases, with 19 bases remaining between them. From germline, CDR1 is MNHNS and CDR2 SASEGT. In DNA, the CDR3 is TGTGCCAGCAGTGGAAACGGGGGACTCTCAGGTCAGCCCCAGCATTTT. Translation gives CASSGNGGLSGQPQHF.

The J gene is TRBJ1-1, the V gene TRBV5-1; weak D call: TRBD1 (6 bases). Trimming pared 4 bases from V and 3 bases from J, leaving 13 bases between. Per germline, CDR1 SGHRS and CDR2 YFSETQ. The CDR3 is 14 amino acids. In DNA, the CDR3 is TGCGCCAGCAGCCCCGTAAAGGGGGACACTGAAGCTTTCTTT. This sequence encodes CASSPVKGDTEAFF.

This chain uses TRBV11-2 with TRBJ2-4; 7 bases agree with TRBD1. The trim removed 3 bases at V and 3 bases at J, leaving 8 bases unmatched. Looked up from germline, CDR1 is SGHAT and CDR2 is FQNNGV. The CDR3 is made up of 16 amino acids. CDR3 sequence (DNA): TGTGCCAGCAGCTTGTGGCAGGGGGATGGCAAAAACATTCAGTACTTC. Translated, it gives CASSLWQGDGKNIQYF.